This TCR beta chain is from a study of blood T cell repertoires in COVID-19. Across the study: T cells, B-cell-depleted T cells, or PBMCs provided the cDNA or gDNA that served as material.

Clones were read by immunoSEQ multiplex PCR, and TCRdb kept only the in-frame ones, dropping some. The table lists about 180,000 clones, 83% of them singletons. Trimming took 0 bases from V and 4 from J, leaving 7 bases between them. Germline V gene data show CDR1 as SGHTA and CDR2 as FQGTGA. This CDR3 is built from 14 residues. The origin of this receptor is a human donor in a cohort sampled during active COVID-19. The chain employs TRBV7-3 and TRBJ2-1, with D tentatively TRBD1 (6 bases). The material sequenced was peripheral blood. The CDR3 reads CASSLTGAYNEQFF. The CDR3 nucleotides are TGTGCCAGCAGCTTAACGGGGGCTTACAATGAGCAGTTCTTC.